Shown below are 10 T cell receptor beta chains from a single sample sequenced in a study of cytomegalovirus exposure and HLA in healthy donors. This PCR relied on a set of 60 Vbeta primers and 13 Jbeta primers. Method: immunoSEQ multiplex PCR; TCRdb's copy keeps in-frame clones and lacks some. The table includes 150,000 to 200,000 clones, approximately 82% detected once. The sequenced material came from PBMCs. The receptors shown here come from a man in his fifties in good health and CMV-seropositive.

CDR3 in amino acids: CASSRDSTEAFF. In DNA form, the CDR3 reads TGCGCCAGCAGCAGGGACAGCACTGAAGCTTTCTTT. The V call is TRBV5-1, the J call TRBJ1-1; 7 bases map to TRBD1. Trimming at V came to 4 bases and at J to 4 bases, leaving 1 base not matched to a gene. Germline assignment: CDR1 SGHRS and CDR2 YFSETQ. CDR3 length: 12 amino acids.

The CDR3 DNA sequence: TGTGCCAGCAGCTCGGAGGGCAGCTACGAGCAGTACTTC. Protein: CASSSEGSYEQYF. V is TRBV5-6 and J is TRBJ2-7, with TRBD2 as a possible D gene (6 bases). This CDR3 spans 13 amino acids. With 3 bases removed from V and 3 bases from J, the gap between germline ends came to 10 bases. Germline lookup yields CDR1 SGHDT and CDR2 YYEEEE.

The chain combines TRBV6-6 with TRBJ2-1, with D hard to call. CDR3 length: 12 residues. CDR1 and CDR2 (germline): MNHNY, SVGAGI (reference sequence). The V end lost 4 bases, the J end lost 5 bases, and 6 bases lay between the germline ends. Here the CDR3 reads CASSLIDNEQFF. The CDR3 region has the DNA TGTGCCAGCAGTTTGATAGACAATGAGCAGTTCTTC.

The chain employs TRBV5-1 and TRBJ2-7; D may be TRBD1 (6 bases). Per germline, CDR1 SGHRS and CDR2 YFSETQ. The germline V and J ends were trimmed by 7 bases and 2 bases, with 25 bases remaining between them. This CDR3 region has 17 residues. The CDR3 DNA is TGCGCCAGCGAACCTACAGGTTCAAGGGGGAATACCTACGAGCAGTACTTC. It yields the protein CASEPTGSRGNTYEQYF.

The V call is TRBV16, the J call TRBJ1-1; 8 bases agree with TRBD1. Germline-derived CDR1 and CDR2 are KGHSY and FQNENV. Germline trimming cut 2 bases from V and 1 base from J; bases unmatched to any gene: 6. This CDR3 is built from 16 residues. CDR3 amino acids: CASSQPPGQANTEAFF. The CDR3 coding sequence is TGTGCCAGCAGCCAACCACCGGGACAGGCGAACACTGAAGCTTTCTTT.

The rearrangement joins TRBV19 to TRBJ2-3, with D unclear. CDR3 length: 15 residues. Germline V lookup: CDR1 LNHDA, CDR2 SQIVND (reference sequence). Deletions cut 4 bases from V and 1 base from J, with 12 bases between. CDR3 in amino acids: CASSRPPGRTDTQYF. The DNA for the CDR3 is TGTGCCAGTAGTAGGCCCCCTGGCCGCACAGATACGCAGTATTTT.

This clone was counted a few times. V and J are TRBV27 and TRBJ2-3, with 9 nucleotides matching TRBD1. The CDR3 is 15 residues long. V shed 5 bases and J 6 bases; nucleotides not matched to a gene: 9. Germline V gene lookup returns CDR1 MNHEY and CDR2 SMNVEV (reference sequence). The CDR3, as DNA: TGTGCCAGCAGTCCCTACAGGGGGCCCCAGGATACGCAGTATTTT. The encoded protein is CASSPYRGPQDTQYF.

This sequence joins TRBV2 and TRBJ1-1; 7 bases map to TRBD1. Unmatched junction bases numbered 2, after V lost 6 bases and J lost 1 base. The CDR3 is 13 residues long. Per the germline V gene, CDR1 is SNHLY and CDR2 is FYNNEI. The CDR3 spells CASRRTGNTEAFF. The CDR3 bases are TGTGCCAGCAGGAGGACAGGGAACACTGAAGCTTTCTTT.

As regards this clone: Other nucleotide sequences in the sample specify the same CDR3. This chain uses TRBV27 with TRBJ2-2; possible D gene TRBD2, 5 bases. The V gene's germline CDR1 is MNHEY and CDR2 SMNVEV (reference sequence). The length of the CDR3 is 13 residues. Trimming took 2 bases from V and 5 from J, leaving 6 bases between them. The CDR3 nucleotides are TGTGCCAGCAGTTTAAGAGGGACCGGGGAGCTGTTTTTT. Its translation: CASSLRGTGELFF.

In this sample, this clone turned up a few times. The gene calls are TRBV9 and TRBJ1-2; perhaps TRBD1 as D (6 bases). This CDR3 is 14 amino acids long. V gave up 0 bases and J gave up 3 bases, with 9 bases separating them. Germline V CDR1 and CDR2: SGDLS, YYNGEE. The CDR3 region is CASSVEDSHYGYTF. The CDR3 DNA reads TGTGCCAGCAGCGTAGAGGACAGCCACTATGGCTACACCTTC. The full variable domain, completed using reference TRBV9 and TRBJ1-2, is DSGVTQTPKHLITATGQRVTLRCSPRSGDLSVYWYQQSLDQGLQFLIQYYNGEERAKGNILERFSAQQFPDLHSELNLSSLELGDSALYFCASSVEDSHYGYTFGSGTRLTVV.